The TCR beta chain described here comes from a study of CD8 T cells in ankylosing spondylitis. MiXCR was run by TCRdb on the 5' RACE reads, yielding one entry per CDR3 protein. This sample carries 240,000 or so distinct CDR3 sequences, about 10% of them seen once, and the ten largest clones take less than 8%. Study conclusions and caveats: Disease-associated clonotypes exhibited CD8+ identity and were relatively infrequent in peripheral blood.

On this clonotype: What it binds is not known.

The receptor's source is a male donor with ankylosing spondylitis or in good health (not recorded which). Sequenced input: blood, either unsorted or a sorted T cell fraction (not recorded which).

The CDR3 is CASSPQGMAGNQPQHF. The CDR3 DNA follows: TGTGCCAGCAGTCCCCAAGGAATGGCGGGCAATCAGCCCCAGCATTTT. The rearrangement joins TRBV12-3 or TRBV12-4 to TRBJ1-5; D remains ambiguous. This CDR3 region has 16 residues. V was cut by 5 bases and J by 2 bases, with 16 bases left in between.